Listed below are T cell receptor beta chains from one sample, sequenced in a study of cytomegalovirus exposure and HLA in healthy donors. Only in-frame clones appear in the TCRdb table, and some are missing; sequencing was by immunoSEQ multiplex PCR. The sample carries over 200,000 clones, 75% to 80% recorded once. Sequencing was done on a sample of PBMCs. The receptors stem from a male donor in good health and CMV-seronegative. Both conserved end residues are part of each CDR3. The order of the fields is D gene, clone size, J gene, V gene, CDR3 DNA, CDR3 protein. The D gene is left open where the match is weak. Clone size is stated in some rows and not others, as once, few, many or a class when expanded.

d_gene: TRBD1
abundance: -
j_gene: TRBJ2-7
v_gene: TRBV30
CDR3nt: TGTGCCTGGAGTGTGGGCCCCGACAGGGGCTACGAGCAGTACTTC
CDR3aa: CAWSVGPDRGYEQYF

d_gene: -
abundance: -
j_gene: TRBJ1-4
v_gene: TRBV5-1
CDR3nt: TGCGCCAGCAGCTTGGCTATCTCGGGGGGGACGCAGGAAAAACTGTTTTTT
CDR3aa: CASSLAISGGTQEKLFF

d_gene: -
abundance: -
j_gene: TRBJ2-5
v_gene: TRBV4-1
CDR3nt: TGCGCCAGCAGCCAAGGTGGAGGGATCACACCCCAAGAGACCCAGTACTTC
CDR3aa: CASSQGGGITPQETQYF

d_gene: -
abundance: -
j_gene: TRBJ2-7
v_gene: TRBV7-9
CDR3nt: TGTGCCAGCAGCTCGAGGACAGATTCTGGGTACGAGCAGTACTTC
CDR3aa: CASSSRTDSGYEQYF

d_gene: -
abundance: -
j_gene: TRBJ2-7
v_gene: TRBV25-1
CDR3nt: TGTGCCAGCAGTCCCGGGATCTACGAGCAGTACTTC
CDR3aa: CASSPGIYEQYF

d_gene: -
abundance: -
j_gene: TRBJ1-1
v_gene: TRBV2
CDR3nt: TGTGCCAGACAGGTGAGCACTGAAGCTTTCTTT
CDR3aa: CARQVSTEAFF

d_gene: TRBD1
abundance: -
j_gene: TRBJ1-4
v_gene: TRBV29-1
CDR3nt: TGCAGCGTTGAGTCGGGACAGGGGATTGAAAAACTGTTTTTT
CDR3aa: CSVESGQGIEKLFF

d_gene: -
abundance: -
j_gene: TRBJ1-5
v_gene: TRBV5-1
CDR3nt: TGCGCCAGCAGTCAATGGGGGGAGAGCAATCAGCCCCAGCATTTT
CDR3aa: CASSQWGESNQPQHF

d_gene: TRBD2
abundance: -
j_gene: TRBJ2-7
v_gene: TRBV18
CDR3nt: TGTGCCAGCTCACCACCGGGACTAGCGGCCTCCTACGAGCAGTACTTC
CDR3aa: CASSPPGLAASYEQYF

d_gene: -
abundance: -
j_gene: TRBJ1-2
v_gene: TRBV29-1
CDR3nt: TGCAGCGAGTGGACAGTGGATGGCTACACCTTC
CDR3aa: CSEWTVDGYTF

d_gene: TRBD1
abundance: -
j_gene: TRBJ1-1
v_gene: TRBV29-1
CDR3nt: TGCAGCGCCGCCGGGACAGGGGGTGGGAACACTGAAGCTTTCTTT
CDR3aa: CSAAGTGGGNTEAFF

d_gene: TRBD2
abundance: -
j_gene: TRBJ2-1
v_gene: TRBV4-3
CDR3nt: TGCGCCAGCAGCCAGTCCACTAGCGGGGGTTACAATGAGCAGTTCTTC
CDR3aa: CASSQSTSGGYNEQFF

d_gene: TRBD1
abundance: once
j_gene: TRBJ1-3
v_gene: TRBV4-2
CDR3nt: TGTGCCAGTGGGTGGGACGGGACAGGGAACTCTGGAAACACCATATATTTT
CDR3aa: CASGWDGTGNSGNTIYF

d_gene: -
abundance: -
j_gene: TRBJ2-1
v_gene: TRBV7-7
CDR3nt: TGTGCTAGCAGCCCCCGACTAGAGCATGAGCAGTTCTTC
CDR3aa: CASSPRLEHEQFF

d_gene: -
abundance: -
j_gene: TRBJ2-7
v_gene: TRBV6-6
CDR3nt: TGTGCCAGCAGTTACTCGGGGCCAGCCGACTACGAGCAGTACTTC
CDR3aa: CASSYSGPADYEQYF

d_gene: -
abundance: -
j_gene: TRBJ1-3
v_gene: TRBV27
CDR3nt: TGTGCCAGCAGTCTCTCTAGCTCTGGAAACACCATATATTTT
CDR3aa: CASSLSSSGNTIYF

d_gene: -
abundance: few
j_gene: TRBJ2-7
v_gene: TRBV4-1
CDR3nt: TGCGCCAGCAGCCCCGGGTCTCTCTCCTACGAGCAGTACTTC
CDR3aa: CASSPGSLSYEQYF

d_gene: -
abundance: -
j_gene: TRBJ2-2
v_gene: TRBV4-3
CDR3nt: TGCGCCAGCAGCCAAGAACCCAGACGGGACACCGGGGAGCTGTTTTTT
CDR3aa: CASSQEPRRDTGELFF

d_gene: TRBD1
abundance: -
j_gene: TRBJ1-6
v_gene: TRBV7-9
CDR3nt: TGTGCCAGCAGCTTAGCGATAGGGACAGGGGAAGACTCACCCCTCCACTTT
CDR3aa: CASSLAIGTGEDSPLHF

d_gene: -
abundance: few
j_gene: TRBJ2-3
v_gene: TRBV28
CDR3nt: TGTGCCATCTCGGACAGTTCAGGGGCAGATACGCAGTATTTT
CDR3aa: CAISDSSGADTQYF

d_gene: TRBD2
abundance: -
j_gene: TRBJ2-3
v_gene: TRBV6-4
CDR3nt: TGTGCCAGCAGTGAGGGGACTAGCGGTTCTAGGCGCACAGATACGCAGTATTTT
CDR3aa: CASSEGTSGSRRTDTQYF

d_gene: TRBD1
abundance: -
j_gene: TRBJ1-4
v_gene: TRBV7-9
CDR3nt: TGTGCCAGCAGCCCCAGGACAGGGAGTGTGGAAAAACTGTTTTTT
CDR3aa: CASSPRTGSVEKLFF

d_gene: TRBD1
abundance: -
j_gene: TRBJ1-1
v_gene: TRBV7-8
CDR3nt: TGTGCCAGCAGCTTTGGGACAGGGGCGTCTGAAGCTTTCTTT
CDR3aa: CASSFGTGASEAFF

d_gene: -
abundance: -
j_gene: TRBJ2-1
v_gene: TRBV7-3
CDR3nt: TGTGCCAGCAGCCCTCGGACGGGGAGCTCCTACAATGAGCAGTTCTTC
CDR3aa: CASSPRTGSSYNEQFF

d_gene: TRBD2
abundance: few
j_gene: TRBJ2-3
v_gene: TRBV5-1
CDR3nt: TGCGCCAGCAGCAGGGGACTAGCGGGAGGGACTGGCACAGATACGCAGTATTTT
CDR3aa: CASSRGLAGGTGTDTQYF

d_gene: -
abundance: once
j_gene: TRBJ2-7
v_gene: TRBV7-2
CDR3nt: TGTGCCAGCAGCCCCGATAAGGGGGGGTGGTCCTACGAGCAGTACTTC
CDR3aa: CASSPDKGGWSYEQYF

d_gene: TRBD1
abundance: few
j_gene: TRBJ1-2
v_gene: TRBV5-4
CDR3nt: TGTGCCAGCGGACCGGGACAGGGGGCGGACAACTATGGCTACACCTTC
CDR3aa: CASGPGQGADNYGYTF

d_gene: -
abundance: few
j_gene: TRBJ2-5
v_gene: TRBV6-6
CDR3nt: TGTGCCAGCAGCCTACGGACTCAAGGCCAGTACTTC
CDR3aa: CASSLRTQGQYF

d_gene: -
abundance: -
j_gene: TRBJ1-1
v_gene: TRBV7-2
CDR3nt: TGTGCCAGCAGACAACAGGAAAGTCCCACTGAAGCTTTCTTT
CDR3aa: CASRQQESPTEAFF

d_gene: TRBD1
abundance: -
j_gene: TRBJ2-7
v_gene: TRBV28
CDR3nt: TGTGCCAGCAGGTCCCCGGCCCTAAAGACAGGGGGCGGCTACGAGCAGTACTTC
CDR3aa: CASRSPALKTGGGYEQYF

d_gene: TRBD1
abundance: -
j_gene: TRBJ1-1
v_gene: TRBV30
CDR3nt: TGTGCCTGGAGTGCCGGGACAGGGGTAACTGAAGCTTTCTTT
CDR3aa: CAWSAGTGVTEAFF

d_gene: -
abundance: few
j_gene: TRBJ1-1
v_gene: TRBV10-3
CDR3nt: TGTGCCATCAGTGATGCAGGGAACGGGAACACTGAAGCTTTCTTT
CDR3aa: CAISDAGNGNTEAFF

d_gene: -
abundance: -
j_gene: TRBJ2-3
v_gene: TRBV29-1
CDR3nt: TGCAGCTTCTGTGACAAGGGAGAAACAGATACGCAGTATTTT
CDR3aa: CSFCDKGETDTQYF

d_gene: TRBD1
abundance: -
j_gene: TRBJ1-2
v_gene: TRBV28
CDR3nt: TGTGCCAGCAGTTTAAGACAGGGGGATGGCTACACCTTC
CDR3aa: CASSLRQGDGYTF

d_gene: -
abundance: once
j_gene: TRBJ1-2
v_gene: TRBV9
CDR3nt: TGTGCCAGCAGCGTAGGGAGCGGGGATATTGGCTACACCTTC
CDR3aa: CASSVGSGDIGYTF

d_gene: TRBD2
abundance: -
j_gene: TRBJ2-1
v_gene: TRBV7-9
CDR3nt: TGTGCCAGCAGCCCAAGGACTAGCAGCAATGAGCAGTTCTTC
CDR3aa: CASSPRTSSNEQFF

d_gene: TRBD1
abundance: -
j_gene: TRBJ2-1
v_gene: TRBV19
CDR3nt: TGTGCCGGCCAACAGGGGAACTACAATGAGCAGTTCTTC
CDR3aa: CAGQQGNYNEQFF

d_gene: TRBD1
abundance: -
j_gene: TRBJ2-3
v_gene: TRBV7-2
CDR3nt: TGTGCCAGCAGCTCTAGGGGGACAGGGGCAACAGATACGCAGTATTTT
CDR3aa: CASSSRGTGATDTQYF

d_gene: TRBD1
abundance: -
j_gene: TRBJ2-2
v_gene: TRBV28
CDR3nt: TGTGCCAGCAGTCACGCGGGACAGGATGTTTCCGGGGAGCTGTTTTTT
CDR3aa: CASSHAGQDVSGELFF

d_gene: -
abundance: -
j_gene: TRBJ2-7
v_gene: TRBV9
CDR3nt: TGTGCCAGCAGCGTAGGAGGGGGGGAAAGCTCCTACGAGCAGTACTTC
CDR3aa: CASSVGGGESSYEQYF

d_gene: TRBD1
abundance: -
j_gene: TRBJ2-2
v_gene: TRBV2
CDR3nt: TGTGCCAGGGGGACAGGGTGGACCGGGGAGCTGTTTTTT
CDR3aa: CARGTGWTGELFF

d_gene: -
abundance: -
j_gene: TRBJ2-1
v_gene: TRBV5-1
CDR3nt: TGCGCCAGCAGCTTGGGCGGTAGCGGAGATGAGCAGTTCTTC
CDR3aa: CASSLGGSGDEQFF

d_gene: TRBD1
abundance: -
j_gene: TRBJ2-1
v_gene: TRBV9
CDR3nt: TGTGCCAGCAGCGTAGTTGGGACAGGGGATGAGCAGTTCTTC
CDR3aa: CASSVVGTGDEQFF

d_gene: -
abundance: -
j_gene: TRBJ2-2
v_gene: TRBV19
CDR3nt: TGTGCCAGTAGGCGAGGCCCGATCACCGGGGAGCTGTTTTTT
CDR3aa: CASRRGPITGELFF

d_gene: -
abundance: -
j_gene: TRBJ1-1
v_gene: TRBV6-5
CDR3nt: TGTGCCAGCAGTTACTCGTTTTACACAATGAACACTGAAGCTTTCTTT
CDR3aa: CASSYSFYTMNTEAFF

d_gene: TRBD1
abundance: few
j_gene: TRBJ1-2
v_gene: TRBV19
CDR3nt: TGTGCCAGTTCAGAACAGGGGCTCACTAACTATGGCTACACCTTC
CDR3aa: CASSEQGLTNYGYTF

d_gene: -
abundance: -
j_gene: TRBJ1-1
v_gene: TRBV6-1
CDR3nt: TGTGCCAGCCCAGTAGAAGGGGACACTGAAGCTTTCTTT
CDR3aa: CASPVEGDTEAFF

d_gene: -
abundance: -
j_gene: TRBJ1-1
v_gene: TRBV7-2
CDR3nt: TGTGCCAGCAGCTTATGGGGCCGCGGGGGAAACACTGAAGCTTTCTTT
CDR3aa: CASSLWGRGGNTEAFF

d_gene: -
abundance: -
j_gene: TRBJ2-7
v_gene: TRBV9
CDR3nt: TGTGCCAGCAGCGTAGATTACAGCACCTACGAGCAGTACTTC
CDR3aa: CASSVDYSTYEQYF

d_gene: TRBD1
abundance: -
j_gene: TRBJ1-2
v_gene: TRBV28
CDR3nt: TGTGCCAGCAGTTTAGGACAGGGGGTAATGTATGGCTACACCTTC
CDR3aa: CASSLGQGVMYGYTF

d_gene: -
abundance: -
j_gene: TRBJ1-1
v_gene: TRBV6-5
CDR3nt: TGTGCCAGCAACGCAGGGGACACTGAAGCTTTCTTT
CDR3aa: CASNAGDTEAFF

d_gene: TRBD1
abundance: -
j_gene: TRBJ1-2
v_gene: TRBV4-1
CDR3nt: TGCGCCAGCAGCCAAGCCCCGACAGGGGGCGGTGGCTACACCTTC
CDR3aa: CASSQAPTGGGGYTF

d_gene: -
abundance: -
j_gene: TRBJ1-2
v_gene: TRBV5-6
CDR3nt: TGTGCCAGCAGCTTGTCGGGGGGCGACCGTAGTGGCTACACCTTC
CDR3aa: CASSLSGGDRSGYTF